The sequence of this T cell receptor (beta chain) was determined in a study of blood T cell repertoires in COVID-19. On the study more broadly: Samples taken during acute and convalescent COVID-19 were collected in the United States, Italy and Spain.

Germline V CDR1 and CDR2: MGHDK, SYGVNS. The V and J ends lost 5 bases and 1 base, in that order; junction bases with no gene match: 11. This CDR3 is built from 18 residues. Cohort 3 recovered donors had two negative PCRs, clearance, or symptom resolution. Profiled with immunoSEQ multiplex PCR; TCRdb holds only in-frame clones, not every one. This table has about 180,000 clones, roughly 85% appearing once. The sequenced material came from PBMCs or T cells enriched from blood (not recorded which). J is TRBJ2-2 and V is TRBV25-1, with 9 positions matching TRBD1. The receptor comes from a woman aged 18-29 years who had recovered from COVID-19. The CDR3 nucleotides are TGTGCCAGCAGTAAATCTTGGGGGGACAGGGTGAACACCGGGGAGCTGTTTTTT. It encodes CASSKSWGDRVNTGELFF.